These 23 T cell receptor beta chains came from one sample sequenced in a study of T cells after yellow fever vaccination. Using its own MiXCR run on the 5' RACE reads, TCRdb lists one record per CDR3 protein. The data hold 350,000 or so distinct CDR3 sequences, with roughly 8.3% observed a single time. Specimen: PBMCs, collected roughly 45 days after the first yellow fever vaccination. All receptors derive from a man aged 18-30 years who received the YFV17D yellow fever vaccine.

The chain employs TRBV5-1 and TRBJ2-1; maybe TRBD2 (6 bases). V was shortened by 1 base and J by 14 bases, with 16 bases between the two germline ends. The length of the CDR3 is 13 residues. CDR1 and CDR2 (germline): SGHRS, YFSETQ. Here the CDR3 reads CASSLLLRGREFF. As DNA, the CDR3 is TGCGCCAGCAGCTTGCTGTTGCGGGGCCGGGAGTTCTTC.

The sample holds a few counts of this clonotype. The gene calls are TRBV3-1 and TRBJ2-7, with D unclear. CDR1 LGHDT and CDR2 YNNKEL come from the germline V gene (reference sequence). This CDR3 has 11 residues. V lost 6 bases to trimming and J lost 6 bases, with 9 bases between them. CDR3 coding DNA: TGTGCCAGCAGTTCCCATGGCGAGCAGTACGTC. Translation: CASSSHGEQYV.

This clonotype came up a few times. The chain uses TRBV11-2 and TRBJ1-2; D not resolved. Germline V gives CDR1 SGHAT, CDR2 FQNNGV. Trimming removed 1 base from V and 3 bases from J, with 12 bases in between. The CDR3 totals 15 residues. CDR3 sequence (DNA): TGTGCCAGCAGCTTAGTAGGTCCTTTGGACTATGGCTACACCTTC. Protein product: CASSLVGPLDYGYTF. The full variable domain, in which reference TRBV11-2 and TRBJ1-2 provide the parts outside the CDR3, is EAGVAQSPRYKIIEKRQSVAFWCNPISGHATLYWYQQILGQGPKLLIQFQNNGVVDDSQLPKDRFSAERLKGVDSTLKIQPAKLEDSAVYLCASSLVGPLDYGYTFGSGTRLTVV.

With respect to this clonotype: The junction departs from germline at one end; a sequencing error may be responsible. This rearrangement joins TRBV14 to TRBJ1-1; D not certain. Germline assignment: CDR1 SGHDN and CDR2 FVKESK. CDR3 size: 13 residues. Here the CDR3 DNA reads TGTGCCAACAGCCAAGATCGGGCAGTTGAAGCTTTCTTT. It yields the protein CANSQDRAVEAFF.

This clonotype was seen more than once but under ten times. V and J are TRBV4-3 and TRBJ1-5, with a possible D match to TRBD1 (5 bases). With 8 bases removed from V and 1 base from J, the gap between germline ends came to 12 bases. Germline V CDR1 and CDR2: LGHNA, YSLEER. The length of the CDR3 is 14 residues. In nucleotides, the CDR3 is TGCGCCAGCTCCGCCGGGGGAAGCAATCAGCCCCAGCATTTT. This codes for CASSAGGSNQPQHF.

This chain links TRBV12-3 or TRBV12-4 with TRBJ2-1; D gene ambiguous. V lost 5 bases and J lost 6, with 14 bases in between. The CDR3 has 14 residues. The CDR3 sequence is CASSPLALPNEQFF. For the CDR3, the DNA is TGTGCCAGCAGTCCTCTCGCCTTACCCAATGAGCAGTTCTTC.

The gene calls are TRBV28 and TRBJ2-4; D may be TRBD1 or TRBD2 (6 bases each). The CDR3 contains 14 residues. Germline CDR1 MDHEN, CDR2 SYDVKM. V dropped 7 bases and J dropped 1 base, with 11 bases sitting between them. As DNA, the CDR3 is TGTGCCAGCACTGCCGGGGGCGCCAAAAACATTCAGTACTTC. It encodes CASTAGGAKNIQYF.

This clonotype was seen only a few times. The rearrangement links TRBV20-1 to TRBJ1-2; no definite D call. Germline V lookup: CDR1 DFQATT, CDR2 SNEGSKA (reference sequence). The CDR3 runs 12 residues. V was cut by 0 bases and J by 0 bases, with 2 bases left in between. The DNA of the CDR3 is TGCAGTGCTAGAGATCCTAACTATGGCTACACCTTC. As protein: CSARDPNYGYTF.

The sample holds a few counts of this clonotype. The chain recombines TRBV25-1 with TRBJ2-2; 13 bases agree with TRBD2. V trimming: 6 bases; J trimming: 5 bases; junction bases outside the gene matches: 6. The germline CDR1 and CDR2 sequences are MGHDK and SYGVNS. CDR3 length: 16 amino acids. Here the CDR3 reads CASSDGTSGVTGELFF. The DNA for the CDR3 is TGTGCCAGCAGCGACGGGACTAGCGGGGTGACCGGGGAGCTGTTTTTT. Using reference TRBV25-1 and TRBJ2-2 for the parts outside the CDR3, the full variable domain is EADIYQTPRYLVIGTGKKITLECSQTMGHDKMYWYQQDPGMELHLIHYSYGVNSTEKGDLSSESTVSRIRTEHFPLTLESARPSHTSQYLCASSDGTSGVTGELFFGEGSRLTVL.

The chain joins TRBV9 to TRBJ2-7, with D uncertain. Germline assignment: CDR1 SGDLS and CDR2 YYNGEE. V was pared by 0 bases and J by 5 bases, with 15 bases between. The CDR3 length is 15 residues. The CDR3 reads CASSVEADPFDEQYF. Written as DNA, the CDR3 is TGTGCCAGCAGCGTAGAGGCGGATCCATTCGACGAGCAGTACTTC.

This clonotype was picked up a small number of times. The rearrangement joins TRBV5-8 to TRBJ1-4, with a weak D call TRBD1 (6 bases). V was shortened by 1 base and J by 7 bases, with 11 bases between the two germline ends. This CDR3 region has 14 residues. The V gene's germline CDR1 is SGHTS and CDR2 YDEGEE. The CDR3 DNA is TGTGCCAGCAGCTTGCGCAGGGGTGGTGAAAAACTGTTTTTT. This gives the protein CASSLRRGGEKLFF.

This clonotype showed up just a few times. CDR3 sequence reads: CATSEWLGGAETQYF. DNA of the CDR3: TGTGCCACCAGTGAGTGGTTGGGGGGCGCAGAGACCCAGTACTTC. The chain joins TRBV24-1 to TRBJ2-5; D could derive from TRBD1 or TRBD2 (6 bases each). CDR1 and CDR2 from the germline V gene are KGHDR and SFDVKD. Trimming removed 4 bases from V and 4 bases from J, with 15 bases in between. This CDR3 is 15 amino acids long.

The CDR3 here is CASSDGVAVGGYTF. The CDR3 DNA reads TGTGCCAGCAGTGATGGGGTAGCCGTAGGGGGCTACACCTTC. The rearrangement uses TRBV6-1 and TRBJ1-2; D unclear. The V gene lost 3 bases and the J gene lost 8 bases, with 16 bases spanning the gap. Germline V gene sequence: CDR1 MNHNS, CDR2 SASEGT. The CDR3 totals 14 residues.

The table lists this clonotype with a few counts. The V call is TRBV7-9, the J call TRBJ1-4; 9 bases agree with TRBD1. The CDR3 runs to 16 residues. Unmatched junction bases numbered 5, after V lost 4 bases and J lost 2 bases. Germline V CDR1 and CDR2: SEHNR, FQNEAQ (reference sequence). The CDR3 DNA follows: TGTGCCAGCAGCTCCTTCGACAGGGGGACTAATGAAAAACTGTTTTTT. Translated, it gives CASSSFDRGTNEKLFF.

The table lists this clonotype with many counts. This sequence joins TRBV5-1 and TRBJ2-1; 10 bases line up with TRBD2. J gave up 7 bases and V 4 bases, and 5 bases lay outside the gene matches. CDR1 and CDR2 from the germline V gene are SGHRS and YFSETQ. The CDR3 consists of 14 residues. In nucleotides, the CDR3 is TGCGCCAGCAGCCGAGCGGGGGGGCCGAATGAGCAGTTCTTC. Translated: CASSRAGGPNEQFF.

This clonotype came up a few times. This rearrangement joins TRBV6-1 to TRBJ1-2; TRBD1 matches at 8 bases. This CDR3 has 13 amino acids. V shed 6 bases, J shed 2 bases, and the junction held 2 bases outside the gene matches. Germline V gene sequence: CDR1 MNHNS, CDR2 SASEGT. The DNA for the CDR3 is TGTGCCAGCAGGTGGACAGGGAACTATGGCTACACCTTC. As protein: CASRWTGNYGYTF.

As for this clonotype: Given the absence of the conserved phenylalanine or tryptophan at the CDR3 end, a read error is likely. V is TRBV6-2 or TRBV6-3 and J is TRBJ2-7; a weak D match, TRBD2 (5 bases). CDR3 length: 12 amino acids. Between the trimmed V and J ends, which lost 10 bases and 2 bases, there was a span of 12 bases. The germline gives CDR1 MNHEY, CDR2 SVGEGT. The CDR3 loop reads CANHSGTYEQYL. CDR3 nucleotide sequence: TGTGCCAACCATTCGGGGACCTACGAGCAGTACCTC.

This clonotype was seen a handful of times. The chain is built from TRBV7-2 and TRBJ2-2, with 7 bases that match TRBD1. The CDR3 loop spans 15 amino acids. Germline trimming cut 1 base from V and 6 bases from J; bases unmatched to any gene: 5. Germline CDR1 SGHTA, CDR2 FQGNSA. The CDR3 bases are TGTGCCAGCAGCTTAGTAGGACAGGTGGCCGGGGAGCTGTTTTTT. Residues: CASSLVGQVAGELFF.

J is TRBJ2-2 and V is TRBV4-1, with TRBD2 identical over 12 bases. The CDR3 length is 19 residues. Germline CDR1 is MGHRA and CDR2 is YSYEKL. V lost 1 base and J lost 4; bases outside the gene matches: 10. For the CDR3, the DNA is TGCGCCAGCAGCCAAGTCAACCCTAGCGGGGGGGCTAGCACCGGGGAGCTGTTTTTT. It yields the protein CASSQVNPSGGASTGELFF.

The rearrangement links TRBV10-2 to TRBJ2-1; 8 positions agree with TRBD2. This CDR3 is 13 amino acids long. CDR1 is WSHSY, CDR2 SAAADI, per germline. The junction had 7 bases not matched to a gene; V was cut back by 8 bases and J by 7 bases. Here the CDR3 reads CASLGGGINEQFF. The CDR3, as DNA: TGCGCCAGCCTGGGCGGGGGGATAAATGAGCAGTTCTTC.

V usage is TRBV7-6 and J usage is TRBJ2-7; tentative D call: TRBD2 (6 bases). The V end lost 1 base, the J end lost 8 bases, and 15 bases lay between the germline ends. CDR1 and CDR2 from the germline V gene are SGHVS and FNYEAQ. The CDR3 loop spans 14 amino acids. CDR3 sequence reads: CASSLGGTRGQQYF. The DNA for the CDR3 is TGTGCCAGCAGCTTAGGGGGGACTCGGGGCCAGCAGTACTTC.

This rearrangement joins TRBV7-2 to TRBJ1-2; D may be TRBD1 (5 bases). V lost 4 bases, J lost 2 bases, and 11 bases lay in between. This CDR3 region has 14 residues. Germline values: CDR1 SGHTA, CDR2 FQGNSA. The DNA for the CDR3 is TGTGCCAGCAGCTCTCCGACAGCAAACTATGGCTACACCTTC. This translates into CASSSPTANYGYTF.

The sample holds a few counts of this clonotype. This rearrangement joins TRBV7-9 to TRBJ2-2, with 8 positions matching TRBD2. The CDR3 covers 17 residues. Germline CDR1 reads SEHNR; CDR2 reads FQNEAQ (reference sequence). Germline trimming cut 1 base from V and 4 bases from J; bases unmatched to any gene: 8. CDR3 protein: CASSLGILAGSTGELFF. The CDR3 region has the DNA TGTGCCAGCAGCTTAGGCATTCTAGCGGGCTCCACCGGGGAGCTGTTTTTT.